This T cell receptor (beta chain) was documented in a study of T cell changes during pregnancy in multiple sclerosis. V was clipped by 5 bases and J by 2 bases, with 15 bases between them. CDR1 and CDR2 (germline): SEHNR, FQNEAQ (reference sequence). The CDR3 is 16 residues long. Some clones are missing from TCRdb's copy, which holds only in-frame ones; the method was immunoSEQ multiplex PCR. The sample records about 55,000 clones, about 87% being singletons. The sequencing here drew on CD4+ T cells from peripheral blood mononuclear cells, taken in the first trimester of pregnancy. The chain combines TRBV7-9 with TRBJ2-2; TRBD1 is a possible D gene (6 bases). This receptor was identified in a female donor with multiple sclerosis, enrolled in a pregnancy study. The CDR3 DNA sequence: TGTGCCAGCAGCCCCCCCGGACAGAGCAACACCGGGGAGCTGTTTTTT. It codes for CASSPPGQSNTGELFF.